This T cell receptor beta chain was identified during a study of tumor-infiltrating lymphocytes in primary liver carcinoma. Synthesis of TCR beta cDNA was carried out from 500 ng total RNA with a constant-region primer. Each TCR beta library was derived from three nested multiplex PCR rounds that employed slightly modified ARM-PCR. Investigators reported that the first two PCR rounds, at 10 to 11 cycles each, used TRBV1-TRBV30 forward primers with a C-beta reverse primer. TCRdb redid the calling of the multiplex PCR reads with MiXCR, one entry per CDR3 protein. The sample holds some 120,000 distinct CDR3 sequences, less than 80% seen once. The V end was cut by 2 bases, the J end by 5 bases, with 12 bases between. Per germline, CDR1 SEHNR and CDR2 FQNEAQ (reference sequence). This CDR3 spans 14 amino acids. From unsorted bulk tissue weighing roughly 18-30 mg, DNA and RNA were co-extracted. This clonotype was recorded a few times.

The J gene is TRBJ2-5, the V gene TRBV7-9; TRBD2 might be the D (6 bases). The sample was liver tumor tissue from sampling region 1. The subset denotes: tumor region T1, superior pole. This TCR derives from a woman in her sixties with primary liver carcinoma and hepatitis B virus infection. The DNA for the CDR3 is TGTGCCAGCAGCTTACGCCCAGGAGGGGAGACCCAGTACTTC. It translates to CASSLRPGGETQYF. The full variable domain, with the rest looked up from reference TRBV7-9 and TRBJ2-5, is DTGVSQNPRHKITKRGQNVTFRCDPISEHNRLYWYRQTLGQGPEFLTYFQNEAQLEKSRLLSDRFSAERPKGSFSTLEIQRTEQGDSAMYLCASSLRPGGETQYFGPGTRLLVL.